This T cell receptor beta chain originates from a study of cytomegalovirus exposure and HLA in healthy donors. Samples came from healthy bone marrow donors. V was pared by 5 bases and J by 1 base, with 14 bases between. This CDR3 comprises 15 residues. Germline CDR1 is MNHEY and CDR2 is SMNVEV (reference sequence). 13 Jbeta primers and 60 Vbeta primers were used for the PCR. Repertoires were generated with immunoSEQ multiplex PCR, while TCRdb's copy carries only in-frame clones and drops some. The table shows approximately 180,000 clones, with 77% occurring only once. The chain carries TRBV27 and TRBJ1-1; D remains unclear. The source is a woman aged 55-69 years in good health and CMV-seropositive. Sample: PBMCs. CDR3 DNA: TGTGCCAGCAGTCCACCCCTTCACAAGAACACTGAAGCTTTCTTT. This gives the protein CASSPPLHKNTEAFF.